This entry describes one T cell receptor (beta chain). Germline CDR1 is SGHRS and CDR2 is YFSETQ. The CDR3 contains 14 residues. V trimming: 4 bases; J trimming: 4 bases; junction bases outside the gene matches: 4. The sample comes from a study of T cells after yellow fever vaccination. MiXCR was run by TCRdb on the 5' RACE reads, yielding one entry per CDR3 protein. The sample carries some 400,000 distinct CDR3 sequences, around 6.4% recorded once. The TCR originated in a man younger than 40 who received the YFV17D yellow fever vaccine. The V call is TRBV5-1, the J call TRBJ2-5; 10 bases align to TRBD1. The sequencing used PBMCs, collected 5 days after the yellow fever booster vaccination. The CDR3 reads CASSPGTGVETQYF. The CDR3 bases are TGCGCCAGCAGCCCCGGGACAGGGGTAGAGACCCAGTACTTC.